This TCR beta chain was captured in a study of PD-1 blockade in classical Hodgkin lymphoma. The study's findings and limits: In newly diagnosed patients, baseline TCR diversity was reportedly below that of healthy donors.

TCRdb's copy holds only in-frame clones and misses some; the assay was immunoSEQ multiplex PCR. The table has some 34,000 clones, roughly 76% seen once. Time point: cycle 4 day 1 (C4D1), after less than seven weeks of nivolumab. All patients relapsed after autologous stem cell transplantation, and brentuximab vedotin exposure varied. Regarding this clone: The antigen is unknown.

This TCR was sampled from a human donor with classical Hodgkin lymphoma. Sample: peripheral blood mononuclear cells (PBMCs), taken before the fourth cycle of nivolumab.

The CDR3 loop is CASSVGAVQYF. CDR3 sequence (DNA): TGTGCCAGCAGCGTTGGGGCCGTGCAGTACTTC. The chain recombines TRBV11-2 with TRBJ2-7, with a possible D match to TRBD1 (5 bases). This CDR3 spans 11 amino acids. The germline V gene encodes CDR1 SGHAT and CDR2 FQNNGV. V dropped 5 bases and J dropped 9 bases, with 11 bases sitting between them.